This T cell receptor (beta chain) was documented in a study of neurological immune-mediated disorders (dated by TCRdb to between 2018 and 2021). Regarding the complete study: Among the 34 multiple sclerosis patients, about 31 had relapsing-remitting MS and 3 had secondary progressive MS. Peripheral blood TCR-beta repertoires from HTLV-I-associated myelopathy (HAM/TSP) patients, multiple sclerosis patients and healthy controls were compared by UMI-based sequencing. Alongside PBMC samples, the set of about 100 TCR-beta libraries contained longitudinal samples, technical triplicates, and paired CD4+ and CD8+ T-cell subsets that had been sorted. Of the 70 or so subjects in the cohort, some 14 were HAM/TSP patients, approximately 35 were multiple sclerosis patients, and 20 were healthy controls. General conclusions and limits of the study: TCR clonal expansion was highest in HAM/TSP patients and lowest in MS patients, with MS patients falling below even healthy controls. The MS cluster was not associated with any clinical or MRI features, and the authors stated that larger cohorts are needed. Expanded clones from different subjects shared no identical CDR3 amino acid sequences, which suggests that TCR-beta repertoires were private in all groups. Repertoires from 18 of 34 MS patients were grouped by phylogenetic analysis into a cluster of related CDR3 sequences, suggesting a possible repertoire-level signature.

CDR1 and CDR2, looked up from the germline V gene (reference sequence), are SGHKS and YYEKEE. Relative to germline, V is 5 bases shorter and J is 8 bases shorter, with 14 bases between their ends. CDR3 length: 14 amino acids, cysteine to phenylalanine. The CDR3 DNA has 42 bases and is translated from base 1. This clonotype appeared many times. No antigen is known for it. Per-base qualities were not stored, and no clone one base away is much larger. For the sorted-subset TCR libraries, the starting material was roughly 1 million sorted CD4+ or CD8+ T cells. The multiple sclerosis patients were enrolled in a US clinical protocol that evaluated disease progression with magnetic resonance imaging. Peripheral blood was subjected to Ficoll-Hypaque density gradient centrifugation to isolate PBMCs, which were then cryopreserved in liquid nitrogen. Paired sorted CD4+ and CD8+ subsets came from healthy controls, HAM/TSP patients and MS patients.

cDNA synthesis used template-switch 5'RACE with a primer carrying a 10-nucleotide random unique molecular identifier tagging each TCR transcript. Every sequencing run yielded over 160 million TCR-beta sequences covering 15-18 subjects. The RNeasy kit was used to extract total RNA. TCR-beta VDJ regions were amplified with primers for the TCR constant region and the 5'RACE anchor, using the KAPA Real-time Library Amplification kit. A first PCR added sample indexes and Illumina adaptors, and a second PCR then raised library yield. After Ampure bead purification, the roughly 650 bp TCR product was size-selected on a 2% E-gel SizeSelection system. Before pooling, library quality was assessed on a Bioanalyzer, concentration was determined with Qubit, and library quantification was performed with the Kapa Library Quantification kit. Paired-end 2 x 150 bp sequencing of the libraries was performed on an Illumina HiSeq 2500. To increase sequence diversity, roughly 24-30% phiX was spiked into each library pool. In the source study's methods: The UMI-based MiGEC pipeline processed quality-filtered reads and removed over 80% of raw TCR sequences during error correction. IMGT germline references were used for aligning VDJ genes, and each clonotype was defined as a unique CDR3 amino acid sequence together with its V-J genes. Clonal expansion, Shannon diversity, and CDR3 relatedness (CalcPairwiseDistances, ClusterSamples) were evaluated with VDJtools, and phylogenetic trees were built with CLCbio workbench. Using coefficient-of-variation modelling across technical triplicates, the study counted a clone as expanded if it had at least 8 unique UMIs. TCRdb itself trimmed the public reads at Q25 with fastp, ran MiXCR and retained productive beta chains. Rows are combined by CDR3 protein, so each entry shows the most common genes and DNA. TCRdb assigned the V and J calls; the authors' analysis was not used. This sample lists tens of thousands of distinct CDR3 sequences; more than 3% were detected once. The ten largest clonotypes hold about 1.9% of the sample.

The chain is assembled from TRBV5-5 and TRBJ1-6; TRBD1 could be the D gene, as 5 bases match. The receptor was derived from a woman between 40 and 55 years old with multiple sclerosis. Sequencing used CD4+ T cells from blood. The CDR3 is CASRAGTGDSPLHF. DNA sequence: TGTGCCAGCAGAGCCGGGACCGGAGATTCACCCCTCCACTTT.